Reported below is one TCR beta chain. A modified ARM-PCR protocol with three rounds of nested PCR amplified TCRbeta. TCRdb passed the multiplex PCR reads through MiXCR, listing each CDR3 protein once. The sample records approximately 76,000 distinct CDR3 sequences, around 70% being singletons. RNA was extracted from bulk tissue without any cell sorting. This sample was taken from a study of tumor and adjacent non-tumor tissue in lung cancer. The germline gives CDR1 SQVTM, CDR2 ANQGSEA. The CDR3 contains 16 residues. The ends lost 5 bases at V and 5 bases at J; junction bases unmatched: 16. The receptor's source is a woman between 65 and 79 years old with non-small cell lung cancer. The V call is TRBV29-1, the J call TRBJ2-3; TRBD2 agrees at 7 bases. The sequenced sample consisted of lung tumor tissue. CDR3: CSVLPLGRGNIDTQYF. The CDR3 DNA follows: TGCAGCGTTCTCCCACTAGGGCGGGGGAACATAGATACGCAGTATTTT.